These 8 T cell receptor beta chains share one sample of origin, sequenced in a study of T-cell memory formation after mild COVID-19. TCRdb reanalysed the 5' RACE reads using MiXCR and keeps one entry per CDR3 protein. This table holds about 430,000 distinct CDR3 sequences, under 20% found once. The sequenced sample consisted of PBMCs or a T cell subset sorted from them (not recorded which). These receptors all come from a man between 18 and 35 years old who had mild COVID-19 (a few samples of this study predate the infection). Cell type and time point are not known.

The CDR3 DNA sequence: TGTGCCAGCAGTTTATCGATAATTCGGCTAGGGGTAGCCAATGAGCAGTTCTTC. It specifies CASSLSIIRLGVANEQFF. The chain couples TRBV27 to TRBJ2-1; possibly TRBD1 for D (5 bases). CDR1 and CDR2 from the germline V gene are MNHEY and SMNVEV (reference sequence). The ends were cut back, 0 bases at V and 6 bases at J, with 21 bases in the middle. The CDR3 spans 18 residues.

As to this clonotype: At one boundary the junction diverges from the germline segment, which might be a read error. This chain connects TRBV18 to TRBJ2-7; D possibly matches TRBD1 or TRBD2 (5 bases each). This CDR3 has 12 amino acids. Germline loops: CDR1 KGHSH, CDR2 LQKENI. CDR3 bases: TGTGCCAGCTCTCCACGGTGGGGGTCGCAGTACTTC. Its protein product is CASSPRWGSQYF.

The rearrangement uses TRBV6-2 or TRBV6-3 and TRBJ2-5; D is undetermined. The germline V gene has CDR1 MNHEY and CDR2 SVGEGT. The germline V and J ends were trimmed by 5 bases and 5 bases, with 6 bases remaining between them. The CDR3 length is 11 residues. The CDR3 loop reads CASSQSETQYF. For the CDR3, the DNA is TGTGCCAGCAGTCAAAGCGAGACCCAGTACTTC.

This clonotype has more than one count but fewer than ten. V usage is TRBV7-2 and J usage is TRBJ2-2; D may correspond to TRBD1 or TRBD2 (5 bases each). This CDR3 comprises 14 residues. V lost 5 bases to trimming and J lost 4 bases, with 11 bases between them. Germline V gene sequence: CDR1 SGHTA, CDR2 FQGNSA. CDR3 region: CASSPGPRTGELFF. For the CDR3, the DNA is TGTGCCAGCAGCCCGGGACCGCGCACCGGGGAGCTGTTTTTT.

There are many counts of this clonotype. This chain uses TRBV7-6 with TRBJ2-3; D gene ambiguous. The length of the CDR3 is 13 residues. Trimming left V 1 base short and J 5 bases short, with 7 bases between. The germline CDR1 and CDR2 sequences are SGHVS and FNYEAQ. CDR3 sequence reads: CASSLGRLDTQYF. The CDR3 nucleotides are TGTGCCAGCAGCTTAGGCCGTCTAGATACGCAGTATTTT.

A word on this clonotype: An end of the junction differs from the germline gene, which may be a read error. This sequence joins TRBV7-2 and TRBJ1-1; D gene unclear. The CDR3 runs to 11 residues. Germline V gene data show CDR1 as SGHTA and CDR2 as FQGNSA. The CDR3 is CASSSGERCLF. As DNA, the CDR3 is TGTGCCAGCAGCTCCGGTGAGAGATGCCTATTT.

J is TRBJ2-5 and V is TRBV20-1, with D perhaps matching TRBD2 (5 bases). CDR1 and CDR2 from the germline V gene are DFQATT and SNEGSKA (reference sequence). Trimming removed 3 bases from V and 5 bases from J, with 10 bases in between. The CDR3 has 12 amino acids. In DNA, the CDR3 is TGCAGTGCTAGCGAGGGTCCGGAGACCCAGTACTTC. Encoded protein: CSASEGPETQYF.

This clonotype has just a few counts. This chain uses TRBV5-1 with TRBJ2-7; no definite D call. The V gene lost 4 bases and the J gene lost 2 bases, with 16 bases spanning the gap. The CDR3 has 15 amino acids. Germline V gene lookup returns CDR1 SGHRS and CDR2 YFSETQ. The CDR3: CASSTDPHPPYEQYF. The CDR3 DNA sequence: TGCGCCAGCAGCACCGACCCCCACCCTCCCTACGAGCAGTACTTC.